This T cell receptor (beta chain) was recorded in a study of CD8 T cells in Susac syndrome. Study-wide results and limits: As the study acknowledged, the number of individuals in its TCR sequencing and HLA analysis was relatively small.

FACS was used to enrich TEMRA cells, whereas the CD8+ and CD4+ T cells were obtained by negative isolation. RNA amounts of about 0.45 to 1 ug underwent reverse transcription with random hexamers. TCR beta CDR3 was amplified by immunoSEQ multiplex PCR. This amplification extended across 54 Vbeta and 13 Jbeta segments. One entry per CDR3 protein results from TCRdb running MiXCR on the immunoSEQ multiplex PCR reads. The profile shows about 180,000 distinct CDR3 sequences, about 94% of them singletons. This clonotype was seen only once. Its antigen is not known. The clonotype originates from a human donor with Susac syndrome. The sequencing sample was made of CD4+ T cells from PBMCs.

CDR3 coding DNA: TGTGCCAGTAGTATTGGCGGAAAAACCTACGAGCAGTACTTC. The encoded protein is CASSIGGKTYEQYF. This chain joins TRBV19 and TRBJ2-7; unclear D gene. Trimming stripped 3 bases from V and 2 bases from J, with 11 bases between. Germline-derived CDR1 and CDR2 are LNHDA and SQIVND (reference sequence). This CDR3 has 14 amino acids.